Following are 22 T cell receptor beta chains from one sample sequenced in a study of PD-1 blockade in classical Hodgkin lymphoma. The repertoire was sequenced with immunoSEQ multiplex PCR; TCRdb's copy has only in-frame clones and lacks some. The repertoire includes over 70,000 clones, around 90% of them detected once, and less than 25% sits in the top ten. Following autologous stem cell transplantation, relapse occurred in every patient, and exposure to brentuximab vedotin varied. The input for sequencing was peripheral blood mononuclear cells (PBMCs), taken at baseline. These receptors were obtained from a human donor with classical Hodgkin lymphoma.

The rearrangement links TRBV5-8 to TRBJ2-2, with D perhaps matching TRBD1 or TRBD2 (5 bases each). Trimming took 2 bases from V and 0 from J, leaving 23 bases between them. The V gene's germline CDR1 is SGHTS and CDR2 YDEGEE. CDR3 length equals 20 residues. The chain's CDR3 is CASSFPRVRGKTPNTGELFF. CDR3 nucleotides: TGTGCCAGCAGCTTCCCCCGTGTGAGGGGTAAGACCCCGAACACCGGGGAGCTGTTTTTT.

In DNA form, the CDR3 reads TGTGCCAGCAGCTTTAGTGACAGGGGATTTGGAGATACGCAGTATTTT. Translated, it gives CASSFSDRGFGDTQYF. The chain employs TRBV5-4 and TRBJ2-3; 8 bases agree with TRBD1. Germline V gene lookup returns CDR1 SGHNT and CDR2 YYREEE (reference sequence). The ends lost 2 bases at V and 5 bases at J; junction bases unmatched: 10. The CDR3 spans 16 residues.

The chain recombines TRBV19 with TRBJ2-3; maybe TRBD1 (6 bases). This CDR3 region has 15 residues. V was pared by 4 bases and J by 6 bases, with 17 bases between. CDR1 LNHDA and CDR2 SQIVND come from the germline V gene (reference sequence). CDR3 sequence (DNA): TGTGCCAGTAGTACTCCGGGACATCGGACCGATACGCAGTATTTT. Protein sequence: CASSTPGHRTDTQYF.

The gene calls are TRBV5-1 and TRBJ1-2; D remains unclear. CDR3 length: 16 amino acids. Germline loops: CDR1 SGHRS, CDR2 YFSETQ. Trimming stripped 0 bases from V and 2 bases from J, with 14 bases between. The CDR3 DNA reads as TGCGCCAGCAGCTTGGGACCATATGAGTACAACTATGGCTACACCTTC. Translating gives CASSLGPYEYNYGYTF.

The chain uses TRBV5-1 and TRBJ2-3; 10 bases line up with TRBD2. The J segment lost 2 bases and the V segment lost 2 bases, leaving 2 bases of the junction unmatched. Germline CDR1 reads SGHRS; CDR2 reads YFSETQ. The CDR3 contains 15 residues. The CDR3 DNA reads TGCGCCAGCAGCTTACTAGCGGGGATCACAGATACGCAGTATTTT. Translating gives CASSLLAGITDTQYF.

This clone showed up just once. The J gene is TRBJ1-2, the V gene TRBV30; D unclear. Trimming removed 4 bases from V and 8 bases from J, with 14 bases in between. The germline CDR1 and CDR2 sequences are GTSNPN and SVGIG (reference sequence). The CDR3 loop spans 12 amino acids. CDR3 loop: CAWNPGLGGYTF. The CDR3 coding sequence is TGTGCCTGGAATCCCGGGCTCGGGGGCTACACCTTC.

The chain links TRBV29-1 to TRBJ1-2; D is undetermined. Germline V gives CDR1 SQVTM, CDR2 ANQGSEA. The CDR3 is 13 residues long. Trimming left V 4 bases short and J 2 bases short, with 11 bases between. Written as DNA, the CDR3 is TGCAGCGTTGGTCGTGGAAGGAACTATGGCTACACCTTC. It codes for CSVGRGRNYGYTF.

This sequence joins TRBV11-2 and TRBJ1-1; the D is unclear. The CDR3 has 17 amino acids. V gave up 3 bases and J gave up 0 bases, with 17 bases separating them. Germline V gene lookup returns CDR1 SGHAT and CDR2 FQNNGV. The CDR3 DNA reads TGTGCCAGCAGCTTGATAAGCCTCTCCAAGGTGAACACTGAAGCTTTCTTT. Its translation: CASSLISLSKVNTEAFF.

J is TRBJ1-5 and V is TRBV10-3; D is unresolved. The CDR3 loop spans 14 amino acids. Trimming cost V 10 bases and J 5 bases, with 18 bases left between them. Germline CDR1 ENHRY, CDR2 SYGVKD. CDR3 sequence: CASGRTQADQPQHF. CDR3 nucleotide sequence: TGTGCCAGCGGACGAACCCAAGCGGATCAGCCCCAGCATTTT.

The rearrangement joins TRBV5-6 to TRBJ2-1; D perhaps matches TRBD2 (6 bases). Trimming stripped 4 bases from V and 8 bases from J, with 19 bases between. The germline V gene has CDR1 SGHDT and CDR2 YYEEEE. CDR3 length equals 15 residues. Here the CDR3 reads CASSLGTDRGDEQFF. DNA of the CDR3: TGTGCCAGCAGCCTCGGGACTGACCGGGGCGATGAGCAGTTCTTC.

The chain has TRBV11-2 and TRBJ1-1; 7 nucleotides align to TRBD1. The V gene's germline CDR1 is SGHAT and CDR2 FQNNGV. This CDR3 has 15 amino acids. The J segment lost 10 bases and the V segment lost 4 bases, leaving 15 bases of the junction unmatched. The CDR3 DNA reads as TGTGCCAGCAGCTCCTCCGGGCAGGGGGGATCTCGAGCTTTCTTT. This translates into CASSSSGQGGSRAFF.

The genes are TRBV2 and TRBJ2-5; TRBD1 agrees at 7 bases. Trimming removed 0 bases from V and 7 bases from J; junction bases left unmatched: 11. The V gene's germline CDR1 is SNHLY and CDR2 FYNNEI. The CDR3 contains 16 residues. CDR3 loop: CASSEAWTGAGVTQYF. CDR3 coding DNA: TGTGCCAGCAGTGAAGCATGGACAGGAGCAGGAGTGACCCAGTACTTC.

This clone was detected only a few times. The rearrangement links TRBV6-5 to TRBJ2-2; TRBD1 agrees at 9 bases. Looked up from germline, CDR1 is MNHEY and CDR2 is SVGAGI. There are 16 residues in the CDR3. Germline trimming cut 4 bases from V and 5 bases from J; bases unmatched to any gene: 8. The CDR3 DNA reads as TGTGCCAGCAGTTCCCAGGACAGGGGTCGGACCGGGGAGCTGTTTTTT. Protein product: CASSSQDRGRTGELFF.

This chain joins TRBV19 and TRBJ2-2; 10 bases are a match to TRBD1. Germline CDR1 and CDR2: LNHDA and SQIVND (reference sequence). The CDR3 sequence is 13 residues long. The V segment lost 8 bases and the J segment 6 bases; nucleotides outside the gene matches: 3. The CDR3, as DNA: TGTGCCAGTGACGGACAGGGGGCCGGGGAGCTGTTTTTT. Protein: CASDGQGAGELFF.

V is TRBV4-2 and J is TRBJ2-2; 7 bases line up with TRBD1. The V and J ends lost 6 bases and 1 base, in that order; junction bases with no gene match: 5. The V gene's germline CDR1 is LGHNA and CDR2 YNFKEQ. The CDR3 spans 15 residues. The DNA of the CDR3 is TGTGCCAGCAGATACCGGGACAGGAACACCGGGGAGCTGTTTTTT. This encodes CASRYRDRNTGELFF.

This clone was counted a few times. This chain joins TRBV30 and TRBJ1-5, with no clear D. Germline V gene data show CDR1 as GTSNPN and CDR2 as SVGIG (reference sequence). This CDR3 contains 13 residues. V was trimmed by 0 bases and J by 2 bases, leaving 5 bases between them. The CDR3 protein is CAWSVVGNQPQHF. CDR3 nucleotide sequence: TGTGCCTGGAGTGTGGTGGGCAATCAGCCCCAGCATTTT.

Here the CDR3 reads CASSIVGLGGKNGYTF. The CDR3 DNA is TGTGCCAGTAGTATAGTTGGCTTGGGGGGGAAGAATGGCTACACCTTC. This chain uses TRBV19 with TRBJ1-2; D may be TRBD1 (5 bases). V was cut by 1 base and J by 6 bases, with 18 bases left in between. Germline values: CDR1 LNHDA, CDR2 SQIVND (reference sequence). There are 16 residues in the CDR3.

This clone occurred once. V and J are TRBV5-1 and TRBJ2-1; no clear D gene. The CDR3 length is 14 residues. CDR1 and CDR2 (germline): SGHRS, YFSETQ. Between the trimmed V and J ends, which lost 1 base and 3 bases, there was a span of 8 bases. The CDR3 reads CASSLSANYNEQFF. CDR3 bases: TGCGCCAGCAGCTTGAGTGCCAACTACAATGAGCAGTTCTTC.

V and J are TRBV2 and TRBJ1-2; 10 bases agree with TRBD1. This CDR3 is built from 18 residues. Per germline, CDR1 SNHLY and CDR2 FYNNEI. V gave up 3 bases and J gave up 0 bases; unmatched junction bases: 10. The CDR3 bases are TGTGCCAGCAGTGAGGACCGGGACAGGGGAAGTGCTAACTATGGCTACACCTTC. It specifies CASSEDRDRGSANYGYTF.

The chain joins TRBV7-2 to TRBJ2-1, with D perhaps given as TRBD1 or TRBD2 (5 bases each). The CDR3 has 14 residues. CDR1 and CDR2 from the germline V gene are SGHTA and FQGNSA. The V and J ends lost 0 bases and 6 bases respectively, with 9 bases between them. The CDR3 coding sequence is TGTGCCAGCAGCTTAGCGGGGACCGTCAATGAGCAGTTCTTC. This encodes CASSLAGTVNEQFF.

This clone was counted once. The chain couples TRBV4-3 to TRBJ2-1; 9 bases align to TRBD2. The trim removed 6 bases at V and 7 bases at J, leaving 7 bases unmatched. This CDR3 is 14 amino acids long. Germline V gene sequence: CDR1 LGHNA, CDR2 YSLEER. CDR3 region: CASSPLAGLNEQFF. CDR3 DNA sequence: TGCGCCAGCAGTCCTCTAGCGGGATTGAATGAGCAGTTCTTC.

The DNA for the CDR3 is TGTGCCAGCAGCCTAACGGTCGGGCAGCCCCAGCATTTT. It codes for CASSLTVGQPQHF. The rearrangement joins TRBV7-9 to TRBJ1-5, with D unclear. V gave up 5 bases and J gave up 7 bases, with 12 bases separating them. The CDR3 loop spans 13 amino acids. Germline V gene data show CDR1 as SEHNR and CDR2 as FQNEAQ (reference sequence).